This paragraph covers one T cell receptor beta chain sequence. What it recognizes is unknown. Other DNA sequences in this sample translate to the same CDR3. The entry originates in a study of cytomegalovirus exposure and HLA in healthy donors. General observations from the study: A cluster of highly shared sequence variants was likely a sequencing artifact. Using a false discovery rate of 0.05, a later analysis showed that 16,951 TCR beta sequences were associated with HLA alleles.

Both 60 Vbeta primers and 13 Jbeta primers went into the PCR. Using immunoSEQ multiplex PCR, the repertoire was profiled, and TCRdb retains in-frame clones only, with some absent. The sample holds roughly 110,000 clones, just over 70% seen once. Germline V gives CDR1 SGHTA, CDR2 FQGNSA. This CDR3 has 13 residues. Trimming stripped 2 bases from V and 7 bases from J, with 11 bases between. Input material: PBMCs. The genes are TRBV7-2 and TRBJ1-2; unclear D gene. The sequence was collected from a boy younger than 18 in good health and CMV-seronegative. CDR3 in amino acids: CASSLRGYSGYTF. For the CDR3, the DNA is TGTGCCAGCAGCTTAAGAGGGTACTCTGGCTACACCTTC.